The rows below give T cell receptor beta chains drawn from one sample of a study of blood T cell repertoires in COVID-19. Profiling relied on immunoSEQ multiplex PCR, and the TCRdb table lists in-frame clones only, not all of them. In the table there are 65,000 or so clones, around 75% of which are singletons. Sequenced sample: peripheral blood. These receptor sequences come from a human donor in a cohort sampled during active COVID-19. The CDR3 runs from the conserved cysteine through the conserved F or W. D genes are given only for firm matches. Some rows have no size entry. The others give once, few or many, or a class for an expanded clone.

clone size	V gene	J gene	D gene	CDR3 DNA	CDR3 protein
.	TRBV5-4	TRBJ2-6	.	TGTGCCAGCAGCTTGGAGAGTGGGGCCAACGTCCTGACTTTC	CASSLESGANVLTF
few	TRBV7-3	TRBJ2-1	.	TGTGCCAGCAGCTTAGGTCGACAGACGAATGAGCAGTTCTTC	CASSLGRQTNEQFF
.	TRBV10-3	TRBJ1-6	.	TGTGCCATCAGTGAGGCCTTGGGGGGGACCGATTCACCCCTCCACTTT	CAISEALGGTDSPLHF
.	TRBV29-1	TRBJ2-4	TRBD1	TGCAGCGCTACCGGGACAGTTGAGGAACTAGCCAAAAACATTCAGTACTTC	CSATGTVEELAKNIQYF
.	TRBV28	TRBJ1-5	.	TGTGCCAGCAGTCTAGTTCTTAGCAATCAGCCCCAGCATTTT	CASSLVLSNQPQHF
.	TRBV6-5	TRBJ2-1	TRBD1	TGTGCCAGCAGTAGGGGGACAGGGTCTGACAATGAGCAGTTCTTC	CASSRGTGSDNEQFF
.	TRBV5-4	TRBJ2-7	TRBD1	TGTGCCAGCAGCCCGGGGACAGGGGCTACCTACGAGCAGTACTTC	CASSPGTGATYEQYF
.	TRBV7-2	TRBJ1-2	.	TGTGCCAGCAGCCTCGGGGGATCTTCCTATGGCTACACCTTC	CASSLGGSSYGYTF
few	TRBV3-1/TRBV3-2	TRBJ1-2	.	TGTGCCAGCAGCCAGGGAGCCCCGGGAGGCTACACCTTC	CASSQGAPGGYTF
.	TRBV5-4	TRBJ2-3	TRBD1	TGTGCCAGCAGCTTGAGGGGACAGGGTTGGAGCACAGATACGCAGTATTTT	CASSLRGQGWSTDTQYF
.	TRBV30	TRBJ2-1	.	TGTGCCTGGAGTGTAATGGGCCCCAATGAGCAGTTCTTC	CAWSVMGPNEQFF
few	TRBV13	TRBJ1-2	.	TGTGCCAGCAGCTTAGGCAGGGTCTACGGCTACACCTTC	CASSLGRVYGYTF
.	TRBV19	TRBJ2-1	TRBD2	TGTGCCAGTAGTTTCTTAGGACTAGCGGGAGATGAGCAGTTCTTC	CASSFLGLAGDEQFF
few	TRBV25-1	TRBJ2-2	.	TGTGCCAGCAGTGAATTAGGTTTCGGGGGCACCGGGGAGCTGTTTTTT	CASSELGFGGTGELFF
.	TRBV11-3	TRBJ1-2	TRBD1	TGTGCCAGCAGCTACAGGGGTAATTCCCACTATGGCTACACCTTC	CASSYRGNSHYGYTF
.	TRBV15	TRBJ2-7	TRBD1	TGTGCCACCAGCAGAGGGGACAGCTTCTCCTACGAGCAGTACTTC	CATSRGDSFSYEQYF
.	TRBV24-1	TRBJ2-3	.	TGTGCCACCAGTGGGGGGCCCGGGCGCACAGATACGCAGTATTTT	CATSGGPGRTDTQYF
few	TRBV28	TRBJ1-5	.	TGTGCCAGCAGTTCGCAGGGTCAGGGGAATCAGCCCCAGCATTTT	CASSSQGQGNQPQHF
.	TRBV11-2	TRBJ2-2	.	TGTGCCAGCAGCTTCACCCGGGACATCGGGGAGCTGTTTTTT	CASSFTRDIGELFF
.	TRBV18	TRBJ2-1	.	TGTGCCAGCTCACCACAGCGGGTTGGGCAAAATGAGCAGTTCTTC	CASSPQRVGQNEQFF
.	TRBV13	TRBJ2-5	.	TGTGCCAGCAGCTTAGGAGCGGCCCAAGAGACCCAGTACTTC	CASSLGAAQETQYF
.	TRBV5-1	TRBJ1-1	.	TGCGCCAGCAGCTCCCATGGGGGGGGAAACCCCACTGAAGCTTTCTTT	CASSSHGGGNPTEAFF
.	TRBV7-3	TRBJ1-4	TRBD1	TGTGCTAGCAGCTTACGACAGGGCGAAAAACTGTTTTTT	CASSLRQGEKLFF
.	TRBV7-2	TRBJ2-7	.	TGTGCCAGCAGCTCTAGACAGTTCTACGAGCAGTACTTC	CASSSRQFYEQYF
few	TRBV6-4	TRBJ1-2	.	TGTGCCAGCAGCCCGCAGGGGAACTATGGCTACACCTTC	CASSPQGNYGYTF
few	TRBV6-6	TRBJ2-5	.	TGTGCCAGCAGTTTTGGGGGGTTCCAAGAGACCCAGTACTTC	CASSFGGFQETQYF
.	TRBV4-1	TRBJ2-7	TRBD2	TGCGCCAGCAGCCAAGTGGGACTAGCGGGAGTCCCCCAGAAGGGTGAGCAGTACTTC	CASSQVGLAGVPQKGEQYF
.	TRBV7-9	TRBJ2-7	.	TGTGCCAGCAGCCCGACAGGACTCTACGAGCAGTACTTC	CASSPTGLYEQYF
.	TRBV9	TRBJ2-7	.	TGTGCCAGCAGCGTCGGACAGACCGGCCAATACGAGCAGTACTTC	CASSVGQTGQYEQYF
.	TRBV9	TRBJ2-7	.	TGTGCCAGCAGCGCAGGGAACTCCTACGAGCAGTACTTC	CASSAGNSYEQYF
.	TRBV13	TRBJ2-7	TRBD1	TGTGCCAGCAGCTCCCGGGACAGGGTCTCCTACGAGCAGTACTTC	CASSSRDRVSYEQYF
.	TRBV24-1	TRBJ2-2	.	TGTGCCACCAGTGATCCCCCCGGGGGACGTAACACCGGGGAGCTGTTTTTT	CATSDPPGGRNTGELFF
.	TRBV7-3	TRBJ2-7	TRBD1	TGTGCCAGCAGCTTCGGGACAGAGTACGAGCAGTACTTC	CASSFGTEYEQYF
.	TRBV7-3	TRBJ2-2	TRBD2	TGTGCCAGCAGTCTAGCGGGACCGAACACCGGGGAGCTGTTTTTT	CASSLAGPNTGELFF
.	TRBV19	TRBJ1-3	.	TGTGCCAGTAGTATAGCAGGGATCGGGGGTGGAAACACCATATATTTT	CASSIAGIGGGNTIYF
.	TRBV12-3/TRBV12-4	TRBJ2-1	.	TGTGCCAGCAGTCAGGCCATCAATGAGCAGTTCTTC	CASSQAINEQFF
many	TRBV18	TRBJ1-2	TRBD1	TGTGCCAGCTCACCGTTCAGGGGGAACGTTAGGTATGGCTACACCTTC	CASSPFRGNVRYGYTF
.	TRBV19	TRBJ1-2	TRBD1	TGTGCCAGTACCCAGCCGGGACAGCCTTATGGCTACACCTTC	CASTQPGQPYGYTF
.	TRBV6-2/TRBV6-3	TRBJ1-4	.	TGTGCCAGCAGTTACAGGGGTGCCGGTGAAAAACTGTTTTTT	CASSYRGAGEKLFF
.	TRBV19	TRBJ1-4	.	TGTGCCAGTAGTCACGTCGGGGGGGTTGGTGAAAAACTGTTTTTT	CASSHVGGVGEKLFF
.	TRBV18	TRBJ2-2	TRBD1	TGTGCCAGCTCACCACGGACAGGGGCCGGGGAGCTGTTTTTT	CASSPRTGAGELFF
.	TRBV9	TRBJ2-2	TRBD2	TGTGCCAGCAGCGTACTAGCGGGGCGCACCGGGGAGCTGTTTTTT	CASSVLAGRTGELFF
.	TRBV6-6	TRBJ1-2	.	TGTGCCAGCAGAGGTACAGGGTATGGCTACACCTTC	CASRGTGYGYTF
.	TRBV7-8	TRBJ2-2	.	TGTGCCAGCAGCTTAGCAGGGGGTCTAACCGGGGAGCTGTTTTTT	CASSLAGGLTGELFF
few	TRBV3-1/TRBV3-2	TRBJ1-1	.	TGTGCCAGCAGCCAAGACAGGGTGGAATGGTACACTGAAGCTTTCTTT	CASSQDRVEWYTEAFF
.	TRBV28	TRBJ1-2	.	TGTGCCAGCAGTTTTTCGGTGAGGGGCTACACCTTC	CASSFSVRGYTF
.	TRBV2	TRBJ2-1	.	TGTGCCAGCAGGACACAGGGATTCGATGAGCAGTTCTTC	CASRTQGFDEQFF